Shown below are 17 T cell receptor beta chains from a single sample sequenced in a study of blood T cells in healthy people across ages. Together with a sample-barcoded 5' primer, a J-beta primer mix was included in a second PCR lasting about 6 to 11 cycles. TCRdb passed the 5' RACE reads through MiXCR, listing each CDR3 protein once. The repertoire holds approximately 1,000,000 distinct CDR3 sequences, 35% to 55% seen once, with about 19% in the top ten. The source material was blood. The receptors were sampled from a woman aged 55-70 years in good health.

The CDR3 bases are TGTGCCAGCAGCGAGGGGGCGCGGGGTAACAATGAGCAGTTCTTC. Residues: CASSEGARGNNEQFF. The genes are TRBV9 and TRBJ2-1, with D tentatively TRBD1 (7 bases). Germline lookup yields CDR1 SGDLS and CDR2 YYNGEE. The germline V and J ends were trimmed by 3 bases and 5 bases, with 15 bases remaining between them. This CDR3 is built from 15 residues.

V usage is TRBV6-1 and J usage is TRBJ1-4; TRBD1 matches 8 bases. Germline loops: CDR1 MNHNS, CDR2 SASEGT. The CDR3 has 15 residues. Trimming took 4 bases from V and 7 from J; bases not matched to a gene: 8. The CDR3 region is CASSGRDRSPEKLFF. CDR3 coding DNA: TGTGCCAGCAGTGGACGGGACAGGTCTCCTGAAAAACTGTTTTTT.

J is TRBJ2-1 and V is TRBV6-1; D is perhaps TRBD1 (6 bases). V was trimmed by 2 bases and J by 6 bases, leaving 20 bases between them. The CDR3 is 17 amino acids. Looked up from germline, CDR1 is MNHNS and CDR2 is SASEGT. CDR3 loop: CASSELQGSGTGNEQFF. The CDR3 bases are TGTGCCAGCAGTGAACTACAGGGTAGTGGGACGGGCAATGAGCAGTTCTTC.

This clonotype was recorded only once. This CDR3 is CSAGKTSGRDYNEQFF. The CDR3, as DNA: TGCAGTGCTGGGAAGACTAGCGGGAGGGATTACAATGAGCAGTTCTTC. This chain connects TRBV20-1 to TRBJ2-1; 14 bases agree with TRBD2. Germline assignment: CDR1 DFQATT and CDR2 SNEGSKA (reference sequence). The CDR3 extends over 16 amino acids. Trimming took 5 bases from V and 4 from J; bases not matched to a gene: 7.

The chain is built from TRBV2 and TRBJ2-1; 10 bases match TRBD1. Germline CDR1 is SNHLY and CDR2 is FYNNEI. V shed 8 bases and J 4 bases; nucleotides not matched to a gene: 8. CDR3 length: 15 residues. CDR3 sequence reads: CASLGGGQGYNEQFF. As DNA, the CDR3 is TGTGCCAGCCTCGGGGGGGGACAGGGGTACAATGAGCAGTTCTTC.

V and J are TRBV6-2 or TRBV6-3 and TRBJ2-1; 8 bases agree with TRBD2. CDR1 MNHEY and CDR2 SVGEGT come from the germline V gene. The CDR3 is 15 residues long. Unmatched junction bases numbered 8, after V lost 6 bases and J lost 4 bases. The CDR3 DNA follows: TGTGCCAGCAGGGTAGCGGGGCCTAATTACAATGAGCAGTTCTTC. Amino acid sequence: CASRVAGPNYNEQFF.

In its sample, this clonotype was seen a few times. At one end the junction does not follow the germline gene, possibly because of a read error. V gene TRBV2 combines with J gene TRBJ2-7; 10 positions match TRBD2. Looked up from germline, CDR1 is SNHLY and CDR2 is FYNNEI. The CDR3 spans 15 residues. The CDR3 DNA sequence: TGTGCAAGCAGTGAAGCGGGAGGGGGCTCCTACGAGCAGTACTTC. It codes for CASSEAGGGSYEQYF.

This clonotype was counted between two and nine times. V and J are TRBV24-1 and TRBJ2-1; 10 nucleotides agree with TRBD2. CDR3 length equals 16 residues. The germline V gene has CDR1 KGHDR and CDR2 SFDVKD. The V gene end was trimmed by 4 bases and the J gene end by 4 bases; junction bases not matched to a gene: 6. CDR3 nucleotide sequence: TGTGCCACCAGTGAGGCTAGCGGGAGTTCTTACAATGAGCAGTTCTTC. It is translated as CATSEASGSSYNEQFF.

This clonotype was counted ten times or more. The chain has TRBV29-1 and TRBJ2-5, with a tentative D call TRBD2 (8 bases). V was shortened by 5 bases and J by 2 bases, with 27 bases between the two germline ends. CDR1 is SQVTM, CDR2 ANQGSEA, per germline. The CDR3 is 18 amino acids. The CDR3 sequence is CSVFGLAGRGGEQETQYF. CDR3 sequence (DNA): TGCAGCGTTTTCGGTCTAGCGGGCAGGGGGGGCGAACAAGAGACCCAGTACTTC.

This chain joins TRBV27 and TRBJ2-5, with 7 bases aligning to TRBD1. V was clipped by 3 bases and J by 11 bases; unmatched bases: 15. The CDR3 runs to 15 residues. The V gene's germline CDR1 is MNHEY and CDR2 SMNVEV (reference sequence). The CDR3 nucleotides read TGTGCCAGCAGTTTGAGGGACAGCGGCCTTGATGAGCAGTACTTC. This translates into CASSLRDSGLDEQYF.

This clonotype turned up a few times. The chain couples TRBV9 to TRBJ2-1, with 7 bases that match TRBD1. After removal of 4 bases from V and 1 base from J, the junction contained 5 bases not matched to a gene. This CDR3 comprises 15 residues. CDR1 is SGDLS, CDR2 YYNGEE, per germline. CDR3 sequence reads: CASSLDRTSYNEQFF. The CDR3 coding sequence is TGTGCCAGCAGCCTGGACAGGACTTCCTACAATGAGCAGTTCTTC.

The chain couples TRBV28 to TRBJ2-5, with a weak D call TRBD1 (6 bases). Trimming removed 10 bases from V and 11 bases from J, with 23 bases in between. Germline assignment: CDR1 MDHEN and CDR2 SYDVKM. This CDR3 is 13 amino acids long. CDR3 sequence reads: CAITGTLGNEQYF. DNA for the CDR3: TGTGCCATAACAGGGACGCTAGGCAATGAGCAGTACTTC.

This clonotype was seen more than once but under ten times. V and J are TRBV5-1 and TRBJ2-1; 8 positions match TRBD2. Germline-derived CDR1 and CDR2 are SGHRS and YFSETQ. The CDR3 is made up of 15 amino acids. Trimming at V came to 4 bases and at J to 6 bases, leaving 9 bases not matched to a gene. The DNA for the CDR3 is TGCGCCAGCAGCCCAACCGGGACTAGTGGCAATGAGCAGTTCTTC. It codes for CASSPTGTSGNEQFF.

V and J are TRBV7-6 and TRBJ2-3; TRBD2 matches at 12 bases. Germline CDR1 reads SGHVS; CDR2 reads FNYEAQ. The CDR3 consists of 17 residues. After removal of 5 bases from V and 4 bases from J, the junction contained 10 bases not matched to a gene. CDR3 in amino acids: CASSPTTSGSIPDTQYF. CDR3 coding DNA: TGTGCCAGCAGCCCCACGACTAGCGGGAGTATCCCAGATACGCAGTATTTT.

This clonotype has just a few counts. This rearrangement joins TRBV2 to TRBJ2-7, with D perhaps assigned TRBD1 or TRBD2 (6 bases each). V was cut by 1 base and J by 0 bases, with 10 bases left in between. The CDR3 runs 15 residues. Germline lookup yields CDR1 SNHLY and CDR2 FYNNEI. The CDR3 nucleotides read TGTGCCAGCAGTGAAGATTGGGGGGCCTCCTACGAGCAGTACTTC. Translating it yields CASSEDWGASYEQYF.

This chain joins TRBV29-1 and TRBJ2-1, with D tentatively TRBD1 (6 bases). The CDR3 sequence is 14 residues long. The germline gives CDR1 SQVTM, CDR2 ANQGSEA. Trimming pared 7 bases from V and 0 bases from J, leaving 13 bases between. The DNA of the CDR3 is TGCAGCGCTACCACAGGGAGCTCCTACAATGAGCAGTTCTTC. Translation: CSATTGSSYNEQFF.

This rearrangement joins TRBV10-3 to TRBJ1-2; D perhaps matches TRBD1 (6 bases). The germline V gene has CDR1 ENHRY and CDR2 SYGVKD. The CDR3 totals 14 residues. Trimming removed 2 bases at V and 4 bases at J, with 11 bases between. The CDR3 coding sequence is TGTGCCATCAGTGAGCAGGGAGGGGGCTATGGCTACACCTTC. Translated, it gives CAISEQGGGYGYTF.